These 13 T cell receptor beta chains originate from one sample sequenced in a study of tumor and adjacent non-tumor tissue in lung cancer. The template was RNA from unsorted bulk tissue. Three rounds of nested PCR, following a modified ARM-PCR protocol, produced the TCRbeta library. MiXCR, run by TCRdb on the multiplex PCR reads, gives a single entry per CDR3 protein. The data contain 65,000 to 75,000 distinct CDR3 sequences, around four fifths of them singletons. Sequenced: lung tumor tissue. The receptors come from a man between 60 and 75 years old with non-small cell lung cancer.

The rearrangement joins TRBV6-5 to TRBJ2-1, with 11 positions matching TRBD2. The CDR3 is made up of 15 amino acids. Germline V gene sequence: CDR1 MNHEY, CDR2 SVGAGI. Trimming at V came to 6 bases and at J to 8 bases, leaving 9 bases not matched to a gene. The CDR3 here is CASSLGLAGYDEQFF. The DNA for the CDR3 is TGTGCCAGCAGCCTCGGACTAGCGGGTTATGATGAGCAGTTCTTC.

J is TRBJ1-2 and V is TRBV12-3 or TRBV12-4, with D tentatively TRBD1 (6 bases). V lost 8 bases and J 8 bases, leaving 24 bases between the germline ends. The CDR3 length is 15 residues. CDR3 DNA: TGTGCCAGCGGCCCTGGGCCGGGGGCGGATGACGGCTACACCTTC. Translated: CASGPGPGADDGYTF.

In regard to this clonotype: The CDR3 ends on some other residue instead of the conserved phenylalanine or tryptophan, so this is likely a read error. The V call is TRBV6-5, the J call TRBJ2-5, with D possibly TRBD2 on 6 matching bases. This CDR3 has 18 residues. V dropped 2 bases and J dropped 2 bases, with 21 bases sitting between them. The germline V gene encodes CDR1 MNHEY and CDR2 SVGAGI. The CDR3 sequence is CASSYDSFGSGVQETQYL. The CDR3 nucleotides read TGTGCCAGCAGTTACGACTCGTTCGGGAGTGGAGTTCAAGAGACCCAGTACTTA.

The chain uses TRBV25-1 and TRBJ1-1; perhaps TRBD1 as D (6 bases). Trimming shortened V by 9 bases and J by 1 base, and 12 bases separated the two germline ends. This CDR3 has 13 amino acids. Looked up from germline, CDR1 is MGHDK and CDR2 is SYGVNS. The CDR3: CARQIGGNTEAFF. CDR3 DNA sequence: TGTGCCAGACAAATAGGGGGGAACACTGAAGCTTTCTTT.

This clonotype was seen just once. This clone may be a read error of a much larger clone one base away. V gene TRBV2 combines with J gene TRBJ2-3, with 10 bases fitting TRBD2. CDR3 length: 14 residues. Germline V lookup: CDR1 SNHLY, CDR2 FYNNEI. The CDR3 region is CGSRTSGYADTQYF. DNA for the CDR3: TGTGGCAGCAGGACTAGCGGCTATGCAGATACGCAGTATTTT.

In regard to this clonotype: A junction boundary mismatches the germline segment, possibly from a read error. The rearrangement joins TRBV29-1 to TRBJ2-7; 7 nucleotides line up with TRBD1. CDR1 is SQVTM and CDR2 is ANQGSEA in the germline V gene. The CDR3 extends over 16 amino acids. CDR3 region: CSHEEPHGTASYEQYF. CDR3 DNA: TGCAGCCATGAAGAGCCCCACGGGACAGCTTCCTATGAGCAGTACTTC.

On this clonotype: Since no conserved phenylalanine or tryptophan closes the CDR3, a read error is the likely cause. V gene TRBV29-1 combines with J gene TRBJ2-2, with a possible D match to TRBD1 (6 bases). This CDR3 is 15 amino acids long. Germline lookup yields CDR1 SQVTM and CDR2 ANQGSEA. Trimming stripped 8 bases from V and 8 bases from J, with 24 bases between. Written as DNA, the CDR3 is TGCAGCATTTCCTCTGAGAGGGGGTCATGGGGGGAGCTGTTTTAT. This gives the protein CSISSERGSWGELFY.

A remark on this clonotype: One end of the junction does not line up with germline, which may come from a read error. The CDR3 here is CASSSRQILGIEAFF. The DNA of the CDR3 is TGTGCCAGTAGCTCTAGACAAATCTTGGGGATTGAAGCTTTCTTT. The V gene is TRBV5-6, the J gene TRBJ1-1; D unclear. Germline assignment: CDR1 SGHDT and CDR2 YYEEEE. The CDR3 is made up of 15 amino acids.

This chain uses TRBV20-1 with TRBJ1-1; D may be TRBD1 (6 bases). With 7 bases removed from V and 7 bases from J, the gap between germline ends came to 19 bases. This CDR3 region has 13 residues. From germline, CDR1 is DFQATT and CDR2 SNEGSKA (reference sequence). The CDR3: CSVDDKGGFEAFF. CDR3 sequence (DNA): TGCAGTGTGGACGACAAGGGGGGATTTGAAGCTTTCTTT.

On this clonotype: Lacking the conserved final phenylalanine or tryptophan, this CDR3 likely reflects a read error. The CDR3 reads CASSLRQPTDMQYL. CDR3 coding DNA: TGTGCCAGCAGCTTGCGTCAGCCTACAGATATGCAGTATCTT. The chain carries TRBV11-3 and TRBJ2-3; no firm D call. The CDR3 is 14 amino acids. Germline V gene lookup returns CDR1 SGHNT and CDR2 YENEEA.

This rearrangement joins TRBV20-1 to TRBJ2-7, with a tentative D call TRBD2 (5 bases). CDR3 length: 14 residues. Germline V CDR1 and CDR2: DFQATT, SNEGSKA (reference sequence). V was clipped by 7 bases and J by 1 base, with 17 bases between them. The DNA for the CDR3 is TGCAGTGATACGGGAAAGGGTGAATCCTACGAGCAGTACTTC. This gives the protein CSDTGKGESYEQYF.

This chain joins TRBV20-1 and TRBJ2-5; D possibly corresponds to TRBD2 (6 bases). This CDR3 has 13 residues. Germline lookup yields CDR1 DFQATT and CDR2 SNEGSKA (reference sequence). The V gene lost 6 bases and the J gene lost 3 bases, with 14 bases spanning the gap. The CDR3 loop reads CSAPGLVEETQYF. CDR3 nucleotides: TGCAGTGCCCCGGGACTTGTGGAAGAGACCCAGTACTTC.

As for this clonotype: Mismatch with germline at one junction end may stem from a read error. The chain couples TRBV6-6 to TRBJ2-3; TRBD1 or TRBD2 may be the D gene (5 bases each). Germline V lookup: CDR1 MNHNY, CDR2 SVGAGI (reference sequence). This CDR3 has 15 residues. The CDR3 DNA sequence: TGCGCCAGCAGTTACCGGGACGATCAGGCAGATACGCAGTATTTT. Its protein is CASSYRDDQADTQYF.